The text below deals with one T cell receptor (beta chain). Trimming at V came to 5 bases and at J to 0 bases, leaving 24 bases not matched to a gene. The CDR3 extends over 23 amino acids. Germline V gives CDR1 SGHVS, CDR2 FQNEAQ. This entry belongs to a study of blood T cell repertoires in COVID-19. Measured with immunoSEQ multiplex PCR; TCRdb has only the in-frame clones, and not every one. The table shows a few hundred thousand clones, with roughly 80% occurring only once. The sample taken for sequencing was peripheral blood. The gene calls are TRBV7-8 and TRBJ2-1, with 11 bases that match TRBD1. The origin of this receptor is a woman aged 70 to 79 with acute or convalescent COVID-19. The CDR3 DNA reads TGTGCCAGCAGCCCGGTGCAAATTTTTGGGACAGGGGGTATCACAAGCTCCTACAATGAGCAGTTCTTC. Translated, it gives CASSPVQIFGTGGITSSYNEQFF.